These T cell receptor beta chains were read from a single sample in a study of a mutant IDH1 vaccine in newly diagnosed glioma. The repertoire was sequenced with immunoSEQ multiplex PCR; TCRdb's copy has only in-frame clones and lacks some. The sample includes around 18,000 clones, 95% to 96% of them seen just once. The input for sequencing was peripheral blood mononuclear cells (PBMCs), taken from a glioma patient treated with radiotherapy, temozolomide or both. The receptors originated from a woman between 18 and 29 years old with glioma. Some clones in this sample may be carry-over from other donors' samples. Each CDR3 is given with its conserved first and last residue. A D gene is named only where the DNA matches it firmly. Expanded clones are given a class, and other clones once, few, many or no size at all.

TRBJ2-2,.,.,TRBV18,TGTGCCAGCTCACCACATCTCAGGGCCACCGGGGAGCTGTTTTTT,CASSPHLRATGELFF
TRBJ1-1,.,once,TRBV5-8,TGTGCCAGCAGCCAAATGAGAGGGACGCCCAACACTGAAGCTTTCTTT,CASSQMRGTPNTEAFF
TRBJ1-5,.,.,TRBV28,TGTGCCAGCAGTTTAGATGGGGGAACACTCAATCAGCCCCAGCATTTT,CASSLDGGTLNQPQHF
TRBJ2-5,.,.,TRBV7-6,TGTGCCAGCAGCTTAAGGCCAGGGGCGTTGGAGACCCAGTACTTC,CASSLRPGALETQYF
TRBJ2-5,.,.,TRBV29-1,TGCAGCGTCCAGCGGACGACCCAGTACTTC,CSVQRTTQYF
TRBJ2-5,TRBD1,.,TRBV6-1,TGTGCCAGCAGTGACAGGGGGCTCGGAGAGACCCAGTACTTC,CASSDRGLGETQYF
TRBJ2-1,TRBD2,.,TRBV30,TGTGCCTGGAGTTCCGGACTAGCGGGGGGGCCAAGTGAGCAGTTCTTC,CAWSSGLAGGPSEQFF
TRBJ2-7,.,.,TRBV5-1,TGCGCCAGCAGCTTGGCGGGGACTTTAGCTATCCGCTACGAGCAGTACTTC,CASSLAGTLAIRYEQYF
TRBJ1-6,TRBD1,.,TRBV19,TGTGCCAGTAGTATAGGTTTGCAGGGGGACTCACCCCTCCACTTT,CASSIGLQGDSPLHF
TRBJ1-5,TRBD1,.,TRBV19,TGTGCCAGTAATCGACAGGGACTAAATCAGCCCCAGCATTTT,CASNRQGLNQPQHF
TRBJ2-3,.,.,TRBV2,TGTGCCAGCAGCGCGGAGCCTCGAGATACGCAGTATTTT,CASSAEPRDTQYF
TRBJ2-1,TRBD2,.,TRBV29-1,TGCAGCGTTGCTAGCGGGAGCAATGAGCAGTTCTTC,CSVASGSNEQFF